This T cell receptor (beta chain) was identified during a study of shared clonotypes between healthy human individuals. This clone was seen a handful of times. This CDR3 region has 17 residues. Germline V gives CDR1 MRHNA, CDR2 SNTAGT. V shed 0 bases and J shed 6 bases, with 20 bases lying between them. Clones were read by immunoSEQ multiplex PCR, and TCRdb kept only the in-frame ones, dropping some. Of 95,000 to 120,000 clones in the sample, about 63% were seen once. The source is a woman under 40 in good health. The chain recombines TRBV6-4 with TRBJ1-2; weak D call: TRBD1 (6 bases). The source material was memory CD8+ T cells sorted from blood. Indicated subset: CD45RO+ cells pooled with CCR7-negative TemRA cells. CDR3 in DNA: TGTGCCAGCAGTGACTCGCATACAGGAACAGGGACGCATGGCTACACCTTC. Translated, it gives CASSDSHTGTGTHGYTF.